Listed here are 14 T cell receptor beta chains from one sample, sequenced in a study of OX40 agonist ivuxolimab in advanced cancers. Libraries were prepared by immunoSEQ multiplex PCR; TCRdb keeps only in-frame clonotypes and omits some of them. Of about 50,000 clones in the sample, approximately 90% were seen once. Here the sequenced sample was CD4+ or CD8+ T cells sorted from blood, taken in a trial of the OX40 agonist ivuxolimab. These receptors were taken from an adult with an advanced solid tumor such as melanoma, head and neck, liver or kidney cancer.

This chain connects TRBV19 to TRBJ1-5, with 8 bases fitting TRBD1. The CDR3 consists of 17 residues. J gave up 3 bases and V 0 bases, and 7 bases lay outside the gene matches. Germline V CDR1 and CDR2: LNHDA, SQIVND (reference sequence). CDR3 sequence reads: CASSIEDRGADNQPQHF. Written as DNA, the CDR3 is TGTGCCAGTAGTATAGAAGACAGGGGAGCTGACAATCAGCCCCAGCATTTT.

This rearrangement joins TRBV30 to TRBJ2-1, with TRBD2 matching over 9 bases. The CDR3 is made up of 15 amino acids. CDR1 is GTSNPN and CDR2 is SVGIG in the germline V gene (reference sequence). V lost 4 bases, J lost 2 bases, and 6 bases stayed unmatched. CDR3 loop: CAWTLSGGAYNEQFF. CDR3 nucleotide sequence: TGTGCCTGGACCCTTAGCGGGGGAGCCTACAATGAGCAGTTCTTC. Full variable domain (missing parts from reference TRBV30 and TRBJ2-1): SQTIHQWPATLVQPVGSPLSLECTVEGTSNPNLYWYRQAAGRGLQLLFYSVGIGQISSEVPQNLSASRPQDRQFILSSKKLLLSDSGFYLCAWTLSGGAYNEQFFGPGTRLTVL.

V is TRBV29-1 and J is TRBJ1-2; TRBD1 agrees at 10 bases. This CDR3 is 12 amino acids long. Germline V lookup: CDR1 SQVTM, CDR2 ANQGSEA. Losses at the gene ends were 6 bases for V and 10 bases for J; bases not matched to a gene: 8. The CDR3: CSVTGGLGDYTF. The CDR3 bases are TGCAGCGTGACAGGGGGCTTAGGAGACTACACCTTC.

V usage is TRBV19 and J usage is TRBJ2-1, with 9 nucleotides matching TRBD1. The CDR3 loop spans 16 amino acids. J was trimmed by 9 bases and V by 5 bases; bases with no gene match: 14. Germline V gene sequence: CDR1 LNHDA, CDR2 SQIVND (reference sequence). Here the CDR3 DNA reads TGTGCCAGTAGTCCGGGACAGGGTTTGATCAACGTTGAGCAGTTCTTC. It translates to CASSPGQGLINVEQFF.

The chain combines TRBV15 with TRBJ1-4; D possibly corresponds to TRBD1 (5 bases). V was cut by 8 bases and J by 3 bases, with 13 bases left in between. CDR1 and CDR2 (germline): LNHNV, YYDKDF (reference sequence). CDR3 length equals 14 residues. The CDR3: CATGLGDPNEKLFF. The CDR3 DNA is TGTGCCACCGGACTAGGGGACCCTAATGAAAAACTGTTTTTT.

This chain uses TRBV11-2 with TRBJ1-3; D ambiguous. Germline CDR1 is SGHAT and CDR2 is FQNNGV. Trimming shortened V by 1 base and J by 1 base, and 8 bases separated the two germline ends. The length of the CDR3 is 15 residues. The chain's CDR3 is CASSLVPASGNTIYF. Here the CDR3 DNA reads TGTGCCAGCAGCTTAGTCCCAGCGTCTGGAAACACCATATATTTT.

The chain joins TRBV2 to TRBJ2-1; D gene uncertain. Trimming shortened V by 6 bases and J by 14 bases, and 11 bases separated the two germline ends. This CDR3 contains 10 residues. Germline CDR1 reads SNHLY; CDR2 reads FYNNEI. The CDR3 is CASRGSEEFF. The CDR3 DNA reads as TGTGCCAGCAGGGGGTCAGAGGAGTTCTTC. Full variable domain (remainder filled in from reference TRBV2 and TRBJ2-1): EPEVTQTPSHQVTQMGQEVILRCVPISNHLYFYWYRQILGQKVEFLVSFYNNEISEKSEIFDDQFSVERPDGSNFTLKIRSTKLEDSAMYFCASRGSEEFFGPGTRLTVL.

V is TRBV7-8 and J is TRBJ1-1; D may be TRBD1 (6 bases). In germline, CDR1 is SGHVS, CDR2 FQNEAQ. The CDR3 runs to 14 residues. The V and J ends lost 5 bases and 10 bases respectively, with 20 bases between them. The CDR3 nucleotides are TGTGCCAGCAGCATAAGACAGGACCACACAGGAGCTTTCTTT. Translated: CASSIRQDHTGAFF.

J is TRBJ1-6 and V is TRBV27; TRBD1 might be the D (5 bases). Per the germline V gene, CDR1 is MNHEY and CDR2 is SMNVEV (reference sequence). The V end was cut by 3 bases, the J end by 0 bases, with 9 bases between. The CDR3 contains 16 residues. The CDR3 region is CASSLGQPSYNSPLHF. CDR3 coding DNA: TGTGCCAGCAGTTTGGGGCAGCCCTCCTATAATTCACCCCTCCACTTT.

This chain links TRBV19 with TRBJ2-1; 11 bases align to TRBD2. The CDR3 sequence is 15 residues long. The germline gives CDR1 LNHDA, CDR2 SQIVND (reference sequence). J was trimmed by 6 bases and V by 6 bases; bases with no gene match: 7. The CDR3 DNA is TGTGCCAGTAGCAGCGGGACTAGCGGACTCAATGAGCAGTTCTTC. Translated, it gives CASSSGTSGLNEQFF.

The chain carries TRBV30 and TRBJ1-2; no clear D gene. CDR3 length equals 14 residues. Trimming left V 4 bases short and J 5 bases short, with 17 bases between. Germline V gives CDR1 GTSNPN, CDR2 SVGIG (reference sequence). CDR3 sequence: CAWTSSPAPYGYTF. The CDR3 DNA reads as TGTGCCTGGACCTCAAGCCCCGCCCCGTATGGCTACACCTTC.

The chain employs TRBV11-3 and TRBJ2-3; 8 positions match TRBD2. This CDR3 is 17 amino acids long. Trimming took 1 base from V and 5 from J; bases not matched to a gene: 11. Germline V gene lookup returns CDR1 SGHNT and CDR2 YENEEA. The CDR3 here is CASSLGAGGGLQDTQYF. Here the CDR3 DNA reads TGTGCCAGCAGCTTAGGGGCCGGCGGGGGGTTGCAAGATACGCAGTATTTT.

The CDR3 loop reads CACQTSGLTDTQYF. CDR3 DNA sequence: TGTGCCTGCCAGACTAGCGGGCTCACAGATACGCAGTATTTT. This rearrangement joins TRBV30 to TRBJ2-3; 10 bases are shared with TRBD2. V was clipped by 6 bases and J by 2 bases; unmatched bases: 5. The CDR3 extends over 14 amino acids. The germline V gene has CDR1 GTSNPN and CDR2 SVGIG (reference sequence).

The V and J genes are TRBV6-5 and TRBJ2-5; 7 positions match TRBD2. J gave up 0 bases and V 2 bases, and 6 bases lay outside the gene matches. Germline loops: CDR1 MNHEY, CDR2 SVGAGI. This CDR3 spans 16 amino acids. The CDR3 spells CASSYRAGDYQETQYF. DNA of the CDR3: TGTGCCAGCAGTTACAGGGCGGGGGATTACCAAGAGACCCAGTACTTC.